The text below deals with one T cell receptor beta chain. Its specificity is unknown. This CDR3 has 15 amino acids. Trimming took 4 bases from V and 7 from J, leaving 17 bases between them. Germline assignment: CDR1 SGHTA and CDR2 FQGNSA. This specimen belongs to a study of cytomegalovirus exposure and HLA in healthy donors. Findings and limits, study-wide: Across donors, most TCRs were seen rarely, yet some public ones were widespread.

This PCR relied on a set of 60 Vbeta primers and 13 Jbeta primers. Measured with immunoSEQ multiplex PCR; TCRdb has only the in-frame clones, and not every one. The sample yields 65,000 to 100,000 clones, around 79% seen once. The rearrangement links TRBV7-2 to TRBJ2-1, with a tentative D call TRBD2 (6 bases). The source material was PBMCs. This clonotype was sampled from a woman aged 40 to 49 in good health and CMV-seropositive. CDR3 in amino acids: CASSSHALASNEQFF. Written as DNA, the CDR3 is TGTGCCAGCAGCTCTCATGCGCTAGCGAGTAATGAGCAGTTCTTC.